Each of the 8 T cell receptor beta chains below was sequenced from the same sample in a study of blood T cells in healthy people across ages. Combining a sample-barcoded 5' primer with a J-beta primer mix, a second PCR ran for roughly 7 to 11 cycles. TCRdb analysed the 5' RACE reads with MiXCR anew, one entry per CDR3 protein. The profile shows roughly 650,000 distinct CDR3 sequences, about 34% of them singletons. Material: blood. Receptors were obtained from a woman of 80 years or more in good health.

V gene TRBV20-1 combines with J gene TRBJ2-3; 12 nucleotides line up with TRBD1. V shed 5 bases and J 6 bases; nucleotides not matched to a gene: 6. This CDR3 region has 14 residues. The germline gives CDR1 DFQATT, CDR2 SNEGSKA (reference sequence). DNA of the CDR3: TGCAGTGCTGGGGGGGACAGGGGGCCTGATACGCAGTATTTT. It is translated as CSAGGDRGPDTQYF.

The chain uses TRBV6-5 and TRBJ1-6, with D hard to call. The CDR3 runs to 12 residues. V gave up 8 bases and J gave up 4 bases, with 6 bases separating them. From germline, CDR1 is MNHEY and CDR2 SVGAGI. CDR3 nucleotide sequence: TGTGCCAGCGGGCTGTATAATTCACCCCTCCACTTT. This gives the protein CASGLYNSPLHF.

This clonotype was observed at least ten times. The CDR3 DNA is TGTGCCAGCAGCTTAGATACGCAGTATTTT. Its translation: CASSLDTQYF. This chain connects TRBV7-9 to TRBJ2-3; no clear D. CDR1 is SEHNR and CDR2 is FQNEAQ in the germline V gene (reference sequence). Trimming removed 1 base from V and 7 bases from J, with 0 bases in between. The CDR3 length is 10 residues.

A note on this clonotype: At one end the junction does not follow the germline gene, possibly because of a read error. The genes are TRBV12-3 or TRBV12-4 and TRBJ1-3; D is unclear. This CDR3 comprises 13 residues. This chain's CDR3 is CASSLDRRNTRYF. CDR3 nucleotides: TGTGCCAGCAGTTTAGACAGAAGAAACACCAGATATTTT.

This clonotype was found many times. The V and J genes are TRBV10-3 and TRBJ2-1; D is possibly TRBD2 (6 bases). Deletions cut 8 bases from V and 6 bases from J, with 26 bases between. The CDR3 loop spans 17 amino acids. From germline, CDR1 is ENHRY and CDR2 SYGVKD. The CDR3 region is CAISGLGGIHTPNEQFF. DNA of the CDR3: TGTGCCATCTCCGGACTCGGGGGTATCCATACCCCCAATGAGCAGTTCTTC.

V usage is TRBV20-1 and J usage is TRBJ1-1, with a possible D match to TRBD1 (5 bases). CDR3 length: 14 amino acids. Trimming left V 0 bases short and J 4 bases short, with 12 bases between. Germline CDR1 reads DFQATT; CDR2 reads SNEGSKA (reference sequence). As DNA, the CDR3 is TGCAGTGCTAGAGAGGGGCACCGTGGCACTGAAGCTTTCTTT. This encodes CSAREGHRGTEAFF.

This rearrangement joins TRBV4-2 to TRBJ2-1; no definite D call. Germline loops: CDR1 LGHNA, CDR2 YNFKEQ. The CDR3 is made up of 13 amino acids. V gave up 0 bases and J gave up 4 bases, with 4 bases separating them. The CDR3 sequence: CASSQDLYNEQFF. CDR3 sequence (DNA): TGTGCCAGCAGCCAAGATCTGTACAATGAGCAGTTCTTC.

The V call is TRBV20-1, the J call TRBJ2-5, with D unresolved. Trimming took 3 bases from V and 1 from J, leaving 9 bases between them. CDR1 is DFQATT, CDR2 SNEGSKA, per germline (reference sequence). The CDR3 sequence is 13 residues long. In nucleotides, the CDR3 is TGCAGTGCTAGTTTAACGGTCCAAGAGACCCAGTACTTC. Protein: CSASLTVQETQYF.